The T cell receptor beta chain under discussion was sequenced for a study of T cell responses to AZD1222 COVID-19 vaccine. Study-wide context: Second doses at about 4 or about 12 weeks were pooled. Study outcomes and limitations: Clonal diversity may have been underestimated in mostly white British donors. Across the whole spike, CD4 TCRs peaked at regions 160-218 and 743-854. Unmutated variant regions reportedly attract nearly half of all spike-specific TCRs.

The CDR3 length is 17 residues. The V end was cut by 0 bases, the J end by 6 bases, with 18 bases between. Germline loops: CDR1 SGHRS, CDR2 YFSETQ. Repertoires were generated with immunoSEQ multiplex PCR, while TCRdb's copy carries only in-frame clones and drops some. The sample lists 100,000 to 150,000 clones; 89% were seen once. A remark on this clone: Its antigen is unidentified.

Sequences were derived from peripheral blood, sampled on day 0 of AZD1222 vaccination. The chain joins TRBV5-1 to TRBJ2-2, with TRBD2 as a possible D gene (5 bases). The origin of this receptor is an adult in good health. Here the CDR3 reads CASSLEGLDWRSGELFF. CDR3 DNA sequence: TGCGCCAGCAGCTTGGAAGGCTTAGACTGGAGGTCCGGGGAGCTGTTTTTT.